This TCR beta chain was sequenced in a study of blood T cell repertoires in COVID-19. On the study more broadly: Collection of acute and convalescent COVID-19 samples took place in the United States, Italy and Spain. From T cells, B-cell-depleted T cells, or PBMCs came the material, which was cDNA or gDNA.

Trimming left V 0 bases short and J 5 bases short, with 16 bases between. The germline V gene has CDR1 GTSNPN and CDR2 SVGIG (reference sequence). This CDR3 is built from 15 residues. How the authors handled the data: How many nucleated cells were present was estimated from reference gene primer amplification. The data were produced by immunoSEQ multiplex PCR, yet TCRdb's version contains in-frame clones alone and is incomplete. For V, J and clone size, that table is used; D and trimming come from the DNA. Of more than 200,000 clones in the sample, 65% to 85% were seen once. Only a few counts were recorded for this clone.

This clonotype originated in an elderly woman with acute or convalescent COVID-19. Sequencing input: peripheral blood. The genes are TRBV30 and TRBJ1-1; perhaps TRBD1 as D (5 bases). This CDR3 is CAWSVGLSGRTEAFF. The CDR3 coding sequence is TGTGCCTGGAGTGTTGGGCTGTCAGGGAGGACTGAAGCTTTCTTT.